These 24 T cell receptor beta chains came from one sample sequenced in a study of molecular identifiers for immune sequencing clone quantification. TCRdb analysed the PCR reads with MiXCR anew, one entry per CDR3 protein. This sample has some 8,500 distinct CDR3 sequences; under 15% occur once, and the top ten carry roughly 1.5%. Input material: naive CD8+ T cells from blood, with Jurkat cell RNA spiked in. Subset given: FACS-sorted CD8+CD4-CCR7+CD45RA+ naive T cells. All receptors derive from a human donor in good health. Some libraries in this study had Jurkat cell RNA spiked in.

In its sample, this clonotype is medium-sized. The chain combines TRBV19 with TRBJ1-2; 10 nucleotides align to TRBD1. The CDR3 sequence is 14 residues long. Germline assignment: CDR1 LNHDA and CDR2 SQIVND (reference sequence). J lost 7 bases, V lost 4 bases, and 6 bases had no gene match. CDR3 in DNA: TGTGCCAGTAGTAACAGACAGGGGGCTTTTGGCTACACCTTC. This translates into CASSNRQGAFGYTF. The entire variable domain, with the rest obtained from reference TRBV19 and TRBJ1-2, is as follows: DGGITQSPKYLFRKEGQNVTLSCEQNLNHDAMYWYRQDPGQGLRLIYYSQIVNDFQKGDIAEGYSVSREKKESFPLTVTSAQKNPTAFYLCASSNRQGAFGYTFGSGTRLTVV.

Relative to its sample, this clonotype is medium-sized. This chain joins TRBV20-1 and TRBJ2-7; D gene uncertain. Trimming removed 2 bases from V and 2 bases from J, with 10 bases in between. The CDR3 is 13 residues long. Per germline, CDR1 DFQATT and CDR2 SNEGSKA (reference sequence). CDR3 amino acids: CSARRAGAYEQYF. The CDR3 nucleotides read TGCAGTGCTAGACGGGCAGGAGCCTACGAGCAGTACTTC.

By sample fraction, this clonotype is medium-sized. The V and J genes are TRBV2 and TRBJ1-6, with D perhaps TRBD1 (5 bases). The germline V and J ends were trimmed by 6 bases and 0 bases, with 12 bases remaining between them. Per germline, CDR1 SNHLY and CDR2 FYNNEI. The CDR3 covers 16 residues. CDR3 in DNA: TGTGCCAGCAGGAAGCCAGGGAGCTCCTATAATTCACCCCTCCACTTT. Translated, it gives CASRKPGSSYNSPLHF.

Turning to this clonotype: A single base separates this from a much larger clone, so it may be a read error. The CDR3 here is CASSFTNTGEQFF. The DNA for the CDR3 is TGCGCCAGCAGCTTTACGAACACCGGGGAGCAGTTTTTT. The V gene is TRBV5-1, the J gene TRBJ2-2; D might be TRBD2 (5 bases). This CDR3 has 13 amino acids. Germline CDR1 and CDR2: SGHRS and YFSETQ.

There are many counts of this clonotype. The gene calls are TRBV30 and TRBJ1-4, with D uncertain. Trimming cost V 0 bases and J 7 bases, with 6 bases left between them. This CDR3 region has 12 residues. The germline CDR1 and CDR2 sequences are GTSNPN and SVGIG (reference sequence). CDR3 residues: CAWSVTREKLFF. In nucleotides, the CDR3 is TGTGCCTGGAGTGTAACCCGTGAAAAACTGTTTTTT.

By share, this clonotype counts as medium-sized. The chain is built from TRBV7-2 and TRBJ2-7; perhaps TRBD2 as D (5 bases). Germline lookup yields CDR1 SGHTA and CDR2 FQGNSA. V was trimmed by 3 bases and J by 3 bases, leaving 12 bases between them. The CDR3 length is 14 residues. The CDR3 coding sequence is TGTGCCAGCAGCTTTGGAAGAGGGAGCTACGAGCAGTACTTC. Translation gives CASSFGRGSYEQYF.

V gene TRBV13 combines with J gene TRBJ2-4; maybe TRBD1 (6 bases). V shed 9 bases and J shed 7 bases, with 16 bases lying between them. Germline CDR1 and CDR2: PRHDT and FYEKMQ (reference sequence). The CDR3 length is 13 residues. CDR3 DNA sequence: TGTGCCAGTAACCAGGGGTCGCGGAACATTCAGTACTTC. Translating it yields CASNQGSRNIQYF.

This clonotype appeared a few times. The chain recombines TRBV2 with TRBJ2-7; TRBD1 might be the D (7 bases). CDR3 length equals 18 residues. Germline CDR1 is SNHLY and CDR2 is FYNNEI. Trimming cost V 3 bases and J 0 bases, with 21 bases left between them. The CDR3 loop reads CASSDWAGGGGFSYEQYF. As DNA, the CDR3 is TGTGCCAGCAGTGACTGGGCCGGCGGAGGGGGCTTCTCCTACGAGCAGTACTTC.

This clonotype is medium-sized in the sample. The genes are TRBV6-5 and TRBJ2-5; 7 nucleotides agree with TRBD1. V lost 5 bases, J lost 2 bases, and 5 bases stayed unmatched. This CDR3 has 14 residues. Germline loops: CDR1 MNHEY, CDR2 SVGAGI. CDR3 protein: CASSPLGQQETQYF. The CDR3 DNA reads TGTGCCAGCAGTCCCCTGGGACAGCAAGAGACCCAGTACTTC.

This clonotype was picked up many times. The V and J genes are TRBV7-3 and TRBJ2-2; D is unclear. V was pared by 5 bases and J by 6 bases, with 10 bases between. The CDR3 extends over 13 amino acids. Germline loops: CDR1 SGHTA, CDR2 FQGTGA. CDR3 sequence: CASSPTESGELFF. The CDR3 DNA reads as TGTGCCAGCAGCCCCACAGAGTCCGGGGAGCTGTTTTTT.

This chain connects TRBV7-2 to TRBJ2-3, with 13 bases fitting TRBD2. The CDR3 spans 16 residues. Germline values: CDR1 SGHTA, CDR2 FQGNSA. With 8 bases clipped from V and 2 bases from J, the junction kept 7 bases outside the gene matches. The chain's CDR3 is CASGPLAGGPTDTQYF. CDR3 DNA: TGTGCCAGCGGCCCACTAGCGGGGGGGCCCACAGATACGCAGTATTTT.

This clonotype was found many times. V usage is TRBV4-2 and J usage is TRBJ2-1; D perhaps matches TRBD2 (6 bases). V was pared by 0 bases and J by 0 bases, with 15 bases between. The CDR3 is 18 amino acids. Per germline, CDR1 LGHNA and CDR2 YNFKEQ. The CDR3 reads CASSQDSPTSSSYNEQFF. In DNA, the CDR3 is TGTGCCAGCAGCCAAGATTCACCCACTAGCAGCTCCTACAATGAGCAGTTCTTC.

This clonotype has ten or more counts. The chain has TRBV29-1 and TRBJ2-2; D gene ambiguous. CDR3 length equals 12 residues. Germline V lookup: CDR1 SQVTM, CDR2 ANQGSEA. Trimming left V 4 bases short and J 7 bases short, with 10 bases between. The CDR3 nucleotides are TGCAGCGTTGTTTCATTGGGCGGGGAGCTGTTTTTT. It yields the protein CSVVSLGGELFF.

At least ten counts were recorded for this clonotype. CDR3 loop: CASSLPRDAYSGANVLTF. The CDR3 bases are TGTGCCAGCAGCCTCCCAAGGGACGCATACTCTGGGGCCAACGTCCTGACTTTC. The chain employs TRBV4-2 and TRBJ2-6; D may correspond to TRBD1 or TRBD2 (5 bases each). CDR3 length: 18 residues. The V gene lost 4 bases and the J gene lost 0 bases, with 16 bases spanning the gap. Germline CDR1 and CDR2: LGHNA and YNFKEQ.

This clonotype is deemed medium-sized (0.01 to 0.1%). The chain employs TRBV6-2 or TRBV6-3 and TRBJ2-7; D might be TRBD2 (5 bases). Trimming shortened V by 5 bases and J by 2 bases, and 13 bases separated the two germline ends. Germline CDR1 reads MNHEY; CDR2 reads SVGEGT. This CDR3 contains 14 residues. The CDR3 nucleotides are TGTGCCAGCAGTCCGGCGGGCAGCGCCTACGAGCAGTACTTC. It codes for CASSPAGSAYEQYF.

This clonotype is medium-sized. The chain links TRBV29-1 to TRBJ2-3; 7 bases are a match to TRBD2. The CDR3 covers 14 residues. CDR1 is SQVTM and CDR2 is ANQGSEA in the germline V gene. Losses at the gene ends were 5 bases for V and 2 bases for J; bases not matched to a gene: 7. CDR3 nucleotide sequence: TGCAGCGTTCTGGGTGCGGGGGTCACAGATACGCAGTATTTT. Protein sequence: CSVLGAGVTDTQYF.

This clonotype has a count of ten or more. For the CDR3, the DNA is TGTGCCAGCACCGCGGGACAGAGACCTTACGAGCAGTACTTC. Translating it yields CASTAGQRPYEQYF. The chain recombines TRBV27 with TRBJ2-7; weak D call: TRBD1 (7 bases). The V gene lost 7 bases and the J gene lost 4 bases, with 17 bases spanning the gap. CDR3 size: 14 residues. The V gene's germline CDR1 is MNHEY and CDR2 SMNVEV (reference sequence).

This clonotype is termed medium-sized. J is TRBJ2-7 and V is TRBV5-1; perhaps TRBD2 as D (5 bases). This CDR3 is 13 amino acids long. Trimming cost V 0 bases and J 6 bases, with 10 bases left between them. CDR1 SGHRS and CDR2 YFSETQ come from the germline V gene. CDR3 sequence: CASSLETSAEQYF. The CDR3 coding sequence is TGCGCCAGCAGCTTGGAAACTAGTGCCGAGCAGTACTTC.

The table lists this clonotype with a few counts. Here the CDR3 DNA reads TGTGCCAGCAGTTTCGGGTCAGGCAATGAGCAGTTCTTC. It translates to CASSFGSGNEQFF. The genes are TRBV12-3 or TRBV12-4 and TRBJ2-1, with D unclear. V was clipped by 3 bases and J by 6 bases, with 9 bases between them. This CDR3 region has 13 residues.

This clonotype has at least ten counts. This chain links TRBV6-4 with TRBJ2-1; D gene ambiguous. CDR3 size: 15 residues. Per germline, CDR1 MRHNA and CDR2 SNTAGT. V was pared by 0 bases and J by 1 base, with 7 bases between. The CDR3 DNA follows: TGTGCCAGCAGTGACTCCGGCAGGTCCTACAATGAGCAGTTCTTC. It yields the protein CASSDSGRSYNEQFF.

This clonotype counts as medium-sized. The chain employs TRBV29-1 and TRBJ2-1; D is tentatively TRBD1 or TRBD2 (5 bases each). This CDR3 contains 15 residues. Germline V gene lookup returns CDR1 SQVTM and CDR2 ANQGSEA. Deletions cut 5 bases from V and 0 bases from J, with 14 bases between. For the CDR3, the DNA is TGCAGCGTTAGGGACCCCTCTAGCTCCTACAATGAGCAGTTCTTC. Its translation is CSVRDPSSSYNEQFF.

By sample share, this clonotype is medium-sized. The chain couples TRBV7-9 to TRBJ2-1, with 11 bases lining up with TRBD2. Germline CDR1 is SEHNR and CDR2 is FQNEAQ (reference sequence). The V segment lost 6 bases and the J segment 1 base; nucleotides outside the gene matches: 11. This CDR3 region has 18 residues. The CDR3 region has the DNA TGTGCCAGCAGTGGGCTACTAGCGGGAGTTTCGTCCTACAATGAGCAGTTCTTC. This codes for CASSGLLAGVSSYNEQFF. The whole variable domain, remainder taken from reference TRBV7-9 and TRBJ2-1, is DTGVSQNPRHKITKRGQNVTFRCDPISEHNRLYWYRQTLGQGPEFLTYFQNEAQLEKSRLLSDRFSAERPKGSFSTLEIQRTEQGDSAMYLCASSGLLAGVSSYNEQFFGPGTRLTVL.

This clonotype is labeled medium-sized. The CDR3 nucleotides are TGTGCCAGCAGCCCAGGCAGCGCGAACACCGGGGAGCTGTTTTTT. It specifies CASSPGSANTGELFF. The rearrangement joins TRBV7-9 to TRBJ2-2, with unresolved D. V lost 5 bases and J 0 bases, leaving 10 bases between the germline ends. Germline loops: CDR1 SEHNR, CDR2 FQNEAQ (reference sequence). CDR3 length: 15 amino acids. The entire variable domain, with the rest obtained from reference TRBV7-9 and TRBJ2-2, is as follows: DTGVSQNPRHKITKRGQNVTFRCDPISEHNRLYWYRQTLGQGPEFLTYFQNEAQLEKSRLLSDRFSAERPKGSFSTLEIQRTEQGDSAMYLCASSPGSANTGELFFGEGSRLTVL.

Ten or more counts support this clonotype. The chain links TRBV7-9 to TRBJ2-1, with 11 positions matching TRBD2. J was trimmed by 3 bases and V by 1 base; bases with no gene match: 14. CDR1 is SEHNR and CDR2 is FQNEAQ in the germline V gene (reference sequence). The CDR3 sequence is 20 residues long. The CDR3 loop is CASSLGVKGPGTSGYNEQFF. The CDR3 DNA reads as TGTGCCAGCAGCTTAGGGGTAAAGGGGCCAGGGACTAGCGGCTACAATGAGCAGTTCTTC.